These T cell receptor beta chains were read from a single sample in a study of blood T cell repertoires in COVID-19. Assay used: immunoSEQ multiplex PCR; TCRdb lists only in-frame clones, some missing. Here the sample spans about 220,000 clones, about nine tenths being singletons. The source material was PBMCs or T cells enriched from blood (not recorded which). These receptors came from a woman aged 40-49 years with acute COVID-19. CDR3s include the opening cysteine and the closing phenylalanine or tryptophan. Each record gives: J gene, D gene, V gene, clone size, CDR3 DNA, CDR3 protein. D genes are given only for firm matches. Size values are once, few and many counts, or a class for expanded clones, and some rows have none.

>TRBJ1-3|-|TRBV7-8|-
TGTGCCAGCAGCCTACCGCACCCGGTGGACACCATATATTTT
CASSLPHPVDTIYF
>TRBJ1-1|-|TRBV27|-
TGTGCCAGCAGTCCCAGGGGTGCCTTGCACACTGAAGCTTTCTTT
CASSPRGALHTEAFF
>TRBJ2-2|TRBD1|TRBV3-1/TRBV3-2|-
TGTGCCAGCACGGGACAGGGTATCGGGGAGCTGTTTTTT
CASTGQGIGELFF
>TRBJ2-5|TRBD2|TRBV13|-
TGTGCCAGCAGCTCTTCTAAACGGGGGGTACGACAAGAGACCCAGTACTTC
CASSSSKRGVRQETQYF
>TRBJ2-1|-|TRBV7-3|-
TGTGCCAGCAGCTTTCTACAGGGTGAGCAGTTCTTC
CASSFLQGEQFF
>TRBJ1-2|-|TRBV6-2/TRBV6-3|-
TGTGCCAGCAGTTACCGACAGAACCCTACATTTTATGGCTACACCTTC
CASSYRQNPTFYGYTF
>TRBJ1-1|-|TRBV10-3|-
TGTGCCATCAGTAGAGAGGGGAACACTGAAGCTTTCTTT
CAISREGNTEAFF
>TRBJ1-2|-|TRBV27|-
TGTGCCAGCAGTTTGAACAGAAACTTCTATGGCTACACCTTC
CASSLNRNFYGYTF
>TRBJ1-2|TRBD1|TRBV12-3/TRBV12-4|-
TGTGCCAGCAGTTTAGGACAGGGCTATGGCTACACCTTC
CASSLGQGYGYTF
>TRBJ1-6|-|TRBV7-9|few
TGTGCCAGCAGCTTAGCGGCGGATTCACCCCTCCACTTT
CASSLAADSPLHF
>TRBJ2-1|TRBD2|TRBV13|once
TGTGCCAGCAGCTTAGGCCTCGGGGGGAAGAATGAGCAGTTCTTC
CASSLGLGGKNEQFF
>TRBJ1-1|-|TRBV4-2|-
TGTGCCAGCAGCTACAGCAGGGACATGAACACTGAAGCTTTCTTT
CASSYSRDMNTEAFF
>TRBJ1-2|-|TRBV10-3|-
TGTGCCATCAGGGCTGACTCAGGGAATAGGTATGGCTACACCTTC
CAIRADSGNRYGYTF
>TRBJ1-2|-|TRBV18|-
TGTGCCAGCTCACCGCAGGTGGACTATGGCTACACCTTC
CASSPQVDYGYTF
>TRBJ2-7|TRBD2|TRBV5-1|-
TGCGCCAGCAGCTTCGGAAAGCGGGGTTCCTACGAGCAGTACTTC
CASSFGKRGSYEQYF
>TRBJ1-2|-|TRBV6-1|-
TGTGCCAGCAGTGAGACACAGGGTTATGGCTACACCTTC
CASSETQGYGYTF
>TRBJ2-3|TRBD2|TRBV7-2|-
TGTGCCAGCAGCTTCGACGGGGGGGCCCGTGATACGCAGTATTTT
CASSFDGGARDTQYF
>TRBJ2-1|-|TRBV9|-
TGTGCCAGCAGCGTAGGGCACCGGTCGACATCCTACAATGAGCAGTTCTTC
CASSVGHRSTSYNEQFF
>TRBJ2-2|TRBD2|TRBV4-1|-
TGCGCCAGCAGCCAAGTCTGGGGGGGAGGGTCGGTCACCGGGGAGCTGTTTTTT
CASSQVWGGGSVTGELFF
>TRBJ2-4|-|TRBV4-3|once
TGCGCCAGCAGCCAAGATCTTCAAAAGAGAAACATTCAGTACTTC
CASSQDLQKRNIQYF
>TRBJ1-5|-|TRBV4-3|-
TGCGCCAGCAGCCCTTATGTAGAAGGAGTCGAGCCCCAGCATTTT
CASSPYVEGVEPQHF
>TRBJ2-1|TRBD1|TRBV5-1|-
TGCGCCAGCAGCGTGACCGGGACAGGGTCCCACAATGAGCAGTTCTTC
CASSVTGTGSHNEQFF
>TRBJ2-2|TRBD2|TRBV3-1/TRBV3-2|-
TGTGCCAGCAGCCCTGACCCTTGGACTAGCGGGGGGGCCACCGGGGAGCTGTTTTTT
CASSPDPWTSGGATGELFF
>TRBJ1-2|-|TRBV19|-
TGTGCCAGTAGCCCAGGGGCTCCCTACTATGGCTACACCTTC
CASSPGAPYYGYTF
>TRBJ2-1|TRBD2|TRBV3-1/TRBV3-2|once
TGTGCCAGCAGCCCGGGACTAGCGGGGGCAGAGCAGTTCTTC
CASSPGLAGAEQFF
>TRBJ1-2|-|TRBV5-1|-
TGCGCCAGCAGCTTGGCCGATCCAGGGGTATTGGGCTACACCTTC
CASSLADPGVLGYTF
>TRBJ2-1|-|TRBV7-8|few
TGTGCCAGCAGCCGACACACCTATGAGCAGTTCTTC
CASSRHTYEQFF
>TRBJ2-5|-|TRBV4-2|-
TGTGCCAGCAGCCAAGAGTTGTGGGCAGACCAAGAGACCCAGTACTTC
CASSQELWADQETQYF
>TRBJ1-3|TRBD1|TRBV5-1|many
TGCGCCAGCAGCTCCGGGACAGGGGCAACGGGAAACACCATATATTTT
CASSSGTGATGNTIYF
>TRBJ1-2|-|TRBV27|-
TGTGCCACCAGGGAAGCAGGGTTTCAGGGCTACACCTTC
CATREAGFQGYTF
>TRBJ2-1|-|TRBV6-5|-
TGTGCCAGCAGTTACTACGGGGGAGGGGGGAATGAGCAGTTCTTC
CASSYYGGGGNEQFF
>TRBJ1-2|TRBD1|TRBV19|-
TGTGCCAGTAGTATAACGCAGGGGGCGCTTACTTATGGCTACACCTTC
CASSITQGALTYGYTF
>TRBJ1-3|-|TRBV7-2|once
TGTGCCAGCAGCACGACAGGCTCTCGCTCTGGAAACACCATATATTTT
CASSTTGSRSGNTIYF
>TRBJ1-3|-|TRBV6-2/TRBV6-3|-
TGTGCCAGCAGTTACGGAGGAGATGGAAACACCATATATTTT
CASSYGGDGNTIYF
>TRBJ2-2|-|TRBV11-3|-
TGTGCCAGCAGCGTAAGCGGTGCTCACACCGGGGAGCTGTTTTTT
CASSVSGAHTGELFF
>TRBJ1-6|TRBD1|TRBV5-8|-
TGTGCCAGCAGCTTGCTGGGACAGGGTTATTCACCCCTCCACTTT
CASSLLGQGYSPLHF
>TRBJ1-5|-|TRBV19|-
TGTGCCAGTAGTATCCGAGGGCTCAATCAGCCCCAGCATTTT
CASSIRGLNQPQHF
>TRBJ1-5|TRBD1|TRBV7-9|-
TGTGCCAGCAGCCATAGTGACAGGGACAATCAGCCCCAGCATTTT
CASSHSDRDNQPQHF
>TRBJ1-2|-|TRBV3-1/TRBV3-2|-
TGTGCCAGCAGCCAAGACTTCTATGGCTACACCTTC
CASSQDFYGYTF
>TRBJ1-3|-|TRBV11-1|-
TGTGCCAGCAGCTTAATTTGGACAGTCTCTGGAAACACCATATATTTT
CASSLIWTVSGNTIYF
>TRBJ2-7|-|TRBV6-2/TRBV6-3|once
TGTGCCAGCAGTTACGGACAGATATACGAGCAGTACTTC
CASSYGQIYEQYF